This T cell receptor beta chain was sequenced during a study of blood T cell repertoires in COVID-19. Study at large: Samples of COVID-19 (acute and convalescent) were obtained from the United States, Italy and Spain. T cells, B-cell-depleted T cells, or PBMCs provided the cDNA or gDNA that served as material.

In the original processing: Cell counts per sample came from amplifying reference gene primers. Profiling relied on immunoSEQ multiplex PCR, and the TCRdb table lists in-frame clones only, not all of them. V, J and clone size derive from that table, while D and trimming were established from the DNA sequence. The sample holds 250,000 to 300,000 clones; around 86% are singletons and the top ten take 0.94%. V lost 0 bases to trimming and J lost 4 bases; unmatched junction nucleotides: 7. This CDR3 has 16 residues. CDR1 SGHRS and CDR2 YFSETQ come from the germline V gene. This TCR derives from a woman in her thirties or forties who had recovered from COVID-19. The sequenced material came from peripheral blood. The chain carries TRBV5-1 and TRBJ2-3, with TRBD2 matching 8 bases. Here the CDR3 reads CASSLEAGGGPDTQYF. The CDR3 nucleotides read TGCGCCAGCAGCTTGGAGGCGGGGGGAGGGCCAGATACGCAGTATTTT.